This TCR beta chain emerged from a study of regulatory T cells in long-lasting Graves disease. Study-level background: Newly diagnosed Graves' patients had taken antithyroid drugs under 3 months.

Construction of TCR beta libraries relied on iRepertoire HTBI primers and on Arm-PCR targeting CDR3 regions. Via MiXCR, TCRdb re-called the multiplex PCR reads, giving one row per CDR3 protein. This sample has some 460,000 distinct CDR3 sequences, with around 16% found just once. Time point in this sample: newly diagnosed GD, antithyroid drugs for less than 3 months. With RNA extracted from PBMCs as input, the TCR library was made. Xi'an, China, was home to the endocrinology department that provided patients. This clonotype was recorded many times. CDR3 length: 12 residues. Germline V CDR1 and CDR2: SGDLS, YYNGEE. V dropped 4 bases and J dropped 7 bases, with 10 bases sitting between them. The data were also submitted as part of a second study, on T cells in Graves' hyperthyroidism and ophthalmopathy. That investigation notes: In the first-round RT-PCR of the TCR CDR3, the HTBI primer set was used. Within blood appeared most thyroid clonotypes that had expanded above 0.001.

The rearrangement joins TRBV9 to TRBJ2-3, with D possibly being TRBD1 or TRBD2 (6 bases each). Sequencing was performed on peripheral blood mononuclear cells (PBMCs), taken at new diagnosis, from a patient treated with antithyroid drugs. This clonotype was sampled from a man between 40 and 49 years old with Graves disease. The CDR3 bases are TGTGCCAGCAGCATAGGGGGGAATACGCAGTATTTT. Its protein product is CASSIGGNTQYF.